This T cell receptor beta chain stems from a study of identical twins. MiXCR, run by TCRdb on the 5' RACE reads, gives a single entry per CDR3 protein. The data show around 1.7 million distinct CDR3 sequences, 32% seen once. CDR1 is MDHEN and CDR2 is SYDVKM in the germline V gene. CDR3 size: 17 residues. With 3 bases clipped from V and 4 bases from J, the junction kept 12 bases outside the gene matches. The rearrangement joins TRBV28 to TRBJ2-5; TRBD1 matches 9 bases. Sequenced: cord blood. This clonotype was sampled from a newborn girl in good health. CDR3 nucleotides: TGTGCCAGCAGTTTGCTCCGTCTGGGACAGGGAGGAGAGACCCAGTACTTC. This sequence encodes CASSLLRLGQGGETQYF.